This record covers a single T cell receptor beta chain. As yet, its antigen is unknown. Repertoires were generated with immunoSEQ multiplex PCR, while TCRdb's copy carries only in-frame clones and drops some. The table includes some 140,000 clones, more than 70% detected once. J gave up 7 bases and V 4 bases, and 5 bases lay outside the gene matches. CDR1 SGHDT and CDR2 YYEEEE come from the germline V gene. This CDR3 spans 13 amino acids. These data belong to a study of cytomegalovirus exposure and HLA in healthy donors. Study-level points and caveats: Cytomegalovirus-associated status was assigned to around 160 TCR beta chains.

The rearrangement joins TRBV5-6 to TRBJ1-2, with 9 bases that match TRBD1. Sequencing used PBMCs. The receptor was derived from a human donor in good health. CDR3 in amino acids: CASSETGGRGYTF. The CDR3, as DNA: TGTGCCAGCAGCGAGACAGGGGGACGTGGCTACACCTTC.